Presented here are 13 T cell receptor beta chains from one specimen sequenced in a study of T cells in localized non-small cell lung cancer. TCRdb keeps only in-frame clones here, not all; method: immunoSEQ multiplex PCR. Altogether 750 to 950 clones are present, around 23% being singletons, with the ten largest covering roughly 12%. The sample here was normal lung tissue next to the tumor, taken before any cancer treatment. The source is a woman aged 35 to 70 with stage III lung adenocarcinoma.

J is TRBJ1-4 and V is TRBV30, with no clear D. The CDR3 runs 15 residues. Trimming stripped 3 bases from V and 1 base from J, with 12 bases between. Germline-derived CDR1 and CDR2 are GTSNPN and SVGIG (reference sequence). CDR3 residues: CAWRLGLGTNEKLFF. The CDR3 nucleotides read TGTGCCTGGAGGCTGGGCCTAGGAACTAATGAAAAACTGTTTTTT.

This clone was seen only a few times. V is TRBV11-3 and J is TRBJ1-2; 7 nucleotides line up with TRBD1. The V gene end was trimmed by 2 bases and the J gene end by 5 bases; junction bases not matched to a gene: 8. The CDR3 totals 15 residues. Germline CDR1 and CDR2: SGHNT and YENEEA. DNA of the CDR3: TGTGCCAGCAGCTTATGGGGACAGATAACATATGGCTACACCTTC. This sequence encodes CASSLWGQITYGYTF.

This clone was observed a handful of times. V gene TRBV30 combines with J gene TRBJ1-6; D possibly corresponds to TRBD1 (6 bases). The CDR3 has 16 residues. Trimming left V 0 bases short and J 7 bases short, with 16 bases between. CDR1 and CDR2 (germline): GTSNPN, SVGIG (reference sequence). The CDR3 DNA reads TGTGCCTGGAGTGTACCGTCAGGGACACCAAATTCACCCCTCCACTTT. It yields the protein CAWSVPSGTPNSPLHF. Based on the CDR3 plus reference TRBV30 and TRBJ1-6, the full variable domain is SQTIHQWPATLVQPVGSPLSLECTVEGTSNPNLYWYRQAAGRGLQLLFYSVGIGQISSEVPQNLSASRPQDRQFILSSKKLLLSDSGFYLCAWSVPSGTPNSPLHFGNGTRLTVT.

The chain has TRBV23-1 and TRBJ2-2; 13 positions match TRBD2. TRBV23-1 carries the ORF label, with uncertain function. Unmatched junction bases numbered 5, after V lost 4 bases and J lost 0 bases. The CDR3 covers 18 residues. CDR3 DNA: TGCGCCAGCAGTCGACTAGCGGGGGGACCAACGAACACCGGGGAGCTGTTTTTT. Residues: CASSRLAGGPTNTGELFF.

CDR3 bases: TGTGCCAGCAGTTACTCCCAGACTGGCGCAGAGACCCAGTACTTC. Translating gives CASSYSQTGAETQYF. The J gene is TRBJ2-5, the V gene TRBV6-8; D not resolved. This CDR3 region has 15 residues. Germline V gene lookup returns CDR1 MNHGY and CDR2 SAAAGT. Trimming shortened V by 0 bases and J by 4 bases, and 12 bases separated the two germline ends.

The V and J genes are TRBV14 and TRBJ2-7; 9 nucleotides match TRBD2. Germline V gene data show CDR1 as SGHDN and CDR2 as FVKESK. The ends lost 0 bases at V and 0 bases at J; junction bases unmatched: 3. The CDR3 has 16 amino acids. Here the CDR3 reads CASSQDSSGTSYEQYF. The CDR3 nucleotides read TGTGCCAGCAGCCAAGATTCTAGCGGGACCTCCTACGAGCAGTACTTC. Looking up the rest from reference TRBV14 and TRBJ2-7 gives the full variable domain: EAGVTQFPSHSVIEKGQTVTLRCDPISGHDNLYWYRRVMGKEIKFLLHFVKESKQDESGMPNNRFLAERTGGTYSTLKVQPAELEDSGVYFCASSQDSSGTSYEQYFGPGTRLTVT.

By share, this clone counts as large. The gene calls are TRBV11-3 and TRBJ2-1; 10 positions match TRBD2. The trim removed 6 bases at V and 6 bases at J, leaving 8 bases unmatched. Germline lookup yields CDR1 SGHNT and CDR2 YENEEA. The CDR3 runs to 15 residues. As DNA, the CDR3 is TGTGCCAGCAGGCATAGCGGGAGGTTTTTCAATGAGCAGTTCTTC. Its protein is CASRHSGRFFNEQFF.

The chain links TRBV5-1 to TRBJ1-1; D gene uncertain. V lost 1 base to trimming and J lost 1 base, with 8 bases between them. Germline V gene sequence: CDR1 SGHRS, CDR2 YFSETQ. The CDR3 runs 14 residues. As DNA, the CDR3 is TGCGCCAGCAGCTTGAGTGGGAGGAACACTGAAGCTTTCTTT. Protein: CASSLSGRNTEAFF.

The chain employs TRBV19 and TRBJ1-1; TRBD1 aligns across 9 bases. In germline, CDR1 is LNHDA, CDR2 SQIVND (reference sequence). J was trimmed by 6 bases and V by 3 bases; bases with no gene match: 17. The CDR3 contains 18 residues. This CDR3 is CASSIRTGDARVLAEAFF. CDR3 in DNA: TGTGCCAGTAGTATTCGGACAGGGGATGCGAGAGTGTTGGCTGAAGCTTTCTTT.

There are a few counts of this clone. This chain's CDR3 is CASSPQGDEQFF. The CDR3 DNA sequence: TGTGCCAGCTCACCACAGGGGGATGAGCAGTTCTTC. This rearrangement joins TRBV18 to TRBJ2-1; D may be TRBD1 (6 bases). V gave up 1 base and J gave up 8 bases, with 6 bases separating them. This CDR3 is built from 12 residues. Germline V gives CDR1 KGHSH, CDR2 LQKENI.

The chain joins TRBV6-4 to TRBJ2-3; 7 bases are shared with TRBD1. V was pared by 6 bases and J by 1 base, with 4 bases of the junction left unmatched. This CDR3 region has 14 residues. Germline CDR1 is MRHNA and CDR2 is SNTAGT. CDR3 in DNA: TGTGCCAGCAGGCTGCAGGGGGGCACAGATACGCAGTATTTT. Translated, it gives CASRLQGGTDTQYF.

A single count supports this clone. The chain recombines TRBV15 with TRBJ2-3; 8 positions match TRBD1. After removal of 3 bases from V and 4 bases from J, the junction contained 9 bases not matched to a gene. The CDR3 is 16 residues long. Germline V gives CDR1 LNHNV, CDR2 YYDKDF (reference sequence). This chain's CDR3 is CATSRDRTGFSDTQYF. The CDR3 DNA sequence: TGTGCCACCAGCAGGGATAGGACAGGGTTTTCAGATACGCAGTATTTT.

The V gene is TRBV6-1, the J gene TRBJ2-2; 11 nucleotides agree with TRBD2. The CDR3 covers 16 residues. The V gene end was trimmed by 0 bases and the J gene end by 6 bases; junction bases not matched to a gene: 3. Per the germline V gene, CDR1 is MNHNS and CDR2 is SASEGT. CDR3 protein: CASSEASGGVAGELFF. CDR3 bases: TGTGCCAGCAGTGAAGCTAGCGGGGGGGTAGCCGGGGAGCTGTTTTTT.